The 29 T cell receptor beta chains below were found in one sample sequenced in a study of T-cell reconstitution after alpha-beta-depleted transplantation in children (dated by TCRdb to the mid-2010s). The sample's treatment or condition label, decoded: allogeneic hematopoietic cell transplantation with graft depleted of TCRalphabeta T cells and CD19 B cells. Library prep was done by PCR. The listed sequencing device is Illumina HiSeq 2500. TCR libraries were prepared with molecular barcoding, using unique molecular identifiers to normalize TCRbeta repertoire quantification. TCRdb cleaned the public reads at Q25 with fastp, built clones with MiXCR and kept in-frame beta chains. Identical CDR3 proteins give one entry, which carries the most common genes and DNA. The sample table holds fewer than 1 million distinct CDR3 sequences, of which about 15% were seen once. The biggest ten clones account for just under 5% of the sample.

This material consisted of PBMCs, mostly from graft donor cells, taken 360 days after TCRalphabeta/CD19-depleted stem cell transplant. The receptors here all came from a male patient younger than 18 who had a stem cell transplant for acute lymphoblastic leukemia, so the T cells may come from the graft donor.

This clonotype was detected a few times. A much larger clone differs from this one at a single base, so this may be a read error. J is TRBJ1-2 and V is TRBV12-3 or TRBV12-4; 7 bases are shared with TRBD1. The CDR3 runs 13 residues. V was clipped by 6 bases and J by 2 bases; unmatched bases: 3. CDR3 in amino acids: CASRLTGNYGYTF. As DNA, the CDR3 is TGTGCCAGCAGACTGACAGGGAACTATGGCTACACCTTC.

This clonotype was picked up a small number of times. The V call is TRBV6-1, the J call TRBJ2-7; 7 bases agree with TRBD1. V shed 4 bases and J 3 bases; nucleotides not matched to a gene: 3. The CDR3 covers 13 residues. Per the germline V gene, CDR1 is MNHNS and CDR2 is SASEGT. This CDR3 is CASSGQGDYEQYF. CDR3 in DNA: TGTGCCAGCAGTGGACAGGGTGACTACGAGCAGTACTTC.

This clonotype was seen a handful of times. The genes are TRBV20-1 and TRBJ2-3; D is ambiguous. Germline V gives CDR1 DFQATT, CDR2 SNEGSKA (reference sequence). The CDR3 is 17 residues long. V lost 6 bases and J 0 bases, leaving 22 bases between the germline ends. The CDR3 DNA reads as TGCAGTGCCGCCTTCTTCAAGCTCTCATCTAGCACAGATACGCAGTATTTT. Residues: CSAAFFKLSSSTDTQYF.

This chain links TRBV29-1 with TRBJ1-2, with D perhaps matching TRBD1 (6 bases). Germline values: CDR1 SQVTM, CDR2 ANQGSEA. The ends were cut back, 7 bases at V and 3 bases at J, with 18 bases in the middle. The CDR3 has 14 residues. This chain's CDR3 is CSALHGGGYYGYTF. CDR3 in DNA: TGCAGCGCCCTACACGGGGGCGGGTACTATGGCTACACCTTC.

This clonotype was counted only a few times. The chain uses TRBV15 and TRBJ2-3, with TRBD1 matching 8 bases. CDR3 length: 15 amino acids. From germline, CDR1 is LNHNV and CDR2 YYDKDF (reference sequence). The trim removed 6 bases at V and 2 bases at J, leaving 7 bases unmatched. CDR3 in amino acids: CATRDRAKLTDTQYF. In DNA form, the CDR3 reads TGTGCCACCAGGGACAGGGCTAAACTCACAGATACGCAGTATTTT.

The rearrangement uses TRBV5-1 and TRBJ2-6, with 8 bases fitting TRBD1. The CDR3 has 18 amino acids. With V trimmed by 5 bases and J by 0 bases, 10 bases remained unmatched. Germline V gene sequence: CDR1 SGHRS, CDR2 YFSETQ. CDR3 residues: CASSIPGTGSSGANVLTF. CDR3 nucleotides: TGCGCCAGCAGTATCCCCGGGACAGGCTCCTCTGGGGCCAACGTCCTGACTTTC.

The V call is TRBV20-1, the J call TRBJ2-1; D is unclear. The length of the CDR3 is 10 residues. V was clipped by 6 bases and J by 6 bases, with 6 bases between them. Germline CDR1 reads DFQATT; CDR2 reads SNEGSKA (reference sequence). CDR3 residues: CSATFNEQFF. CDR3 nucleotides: TGCAGTGCCACCTTCAATGAGCAGTTCTTC.

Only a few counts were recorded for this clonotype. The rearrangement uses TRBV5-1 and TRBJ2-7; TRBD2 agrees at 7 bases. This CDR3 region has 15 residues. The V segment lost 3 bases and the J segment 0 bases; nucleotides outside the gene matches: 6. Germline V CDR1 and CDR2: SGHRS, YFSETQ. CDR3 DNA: TGCGCCAGCAGCTCATTCAGCGGGGACTCCTACGAGCAGTACTTC. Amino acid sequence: CASSSFSGDSYEQYF.

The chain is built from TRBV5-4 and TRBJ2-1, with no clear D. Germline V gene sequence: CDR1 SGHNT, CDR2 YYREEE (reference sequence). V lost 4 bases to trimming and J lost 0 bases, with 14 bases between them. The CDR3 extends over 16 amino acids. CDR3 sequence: CASSPRRAYSYNEQFF. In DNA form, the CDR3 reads TGTGCCAGCAGCCCTCGTCGGGCCTACTCCTACAATGAGCAGTTCTTC.

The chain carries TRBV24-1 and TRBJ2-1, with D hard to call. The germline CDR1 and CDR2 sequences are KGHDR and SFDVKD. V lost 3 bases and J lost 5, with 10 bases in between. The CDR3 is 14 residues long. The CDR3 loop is CATSDSRANNEQFF. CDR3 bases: TGTGCCACCAGTGATAGTAGGGCCAACAATGAGCAGTTCTTC.

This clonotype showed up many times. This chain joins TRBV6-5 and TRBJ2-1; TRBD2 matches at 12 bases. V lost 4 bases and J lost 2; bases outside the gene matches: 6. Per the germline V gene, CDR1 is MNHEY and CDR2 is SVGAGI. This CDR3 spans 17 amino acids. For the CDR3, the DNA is TGTGCCAGCAGTTCCCTAGCGGGAGGGCCCACCTACAATGAGCAGTTCTTC. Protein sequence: CASSSLAGGPTYNEQFF.

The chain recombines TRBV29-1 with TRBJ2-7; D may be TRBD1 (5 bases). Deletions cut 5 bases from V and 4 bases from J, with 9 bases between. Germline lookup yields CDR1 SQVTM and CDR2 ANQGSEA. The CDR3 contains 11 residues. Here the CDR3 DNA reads TGCAGCGTTCCCCAGGGATACGAGCAGTACTTC. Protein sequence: CSVPQGYEQYF.

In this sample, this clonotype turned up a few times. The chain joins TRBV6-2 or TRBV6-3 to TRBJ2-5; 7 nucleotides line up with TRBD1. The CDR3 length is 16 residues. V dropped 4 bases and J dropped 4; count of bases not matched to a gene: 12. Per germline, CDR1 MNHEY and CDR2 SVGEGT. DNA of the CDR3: TGTGCCAGCAGTTCAGGCCCCTACAGGGGCAGAGAGACCCAGTACTTC. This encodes CASSSGPYRGRETQYF.

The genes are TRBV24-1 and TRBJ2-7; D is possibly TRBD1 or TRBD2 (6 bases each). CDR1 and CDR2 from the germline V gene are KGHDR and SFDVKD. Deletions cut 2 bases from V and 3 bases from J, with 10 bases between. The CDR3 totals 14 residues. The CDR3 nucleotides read TGTGCCACCAGTGATTCGGGGGCCTTCTACGAGCAGTACTTC. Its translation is CATSDSGAFYEQYF.

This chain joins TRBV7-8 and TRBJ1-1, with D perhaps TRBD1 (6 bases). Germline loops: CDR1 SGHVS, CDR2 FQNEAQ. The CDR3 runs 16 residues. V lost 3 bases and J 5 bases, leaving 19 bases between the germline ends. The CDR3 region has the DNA TGTGCCAGCAGCTTTAACACCCCAAAAGGGGGTACTGAAGCTTTCTTT. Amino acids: CASSFNTPKGGTEAFF.

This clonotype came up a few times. Here the CDR3 reads CASSLEFVLGTGGGEGTDTQYF. The CDR3 DNA reads TGTGCCAGCAGTTTAGAATTTGTGCTCGGGACAGGGGGCGGAGAGGGCACAGATACGCAGTATTTT. This chain joins TRBV12-3 or TRBV12-4 and TRBJ2-3; 12 nucleotides align to TRBD1. Germline trimming cut 1 base from V and 1 base from J; bases unmatched to any gene: 18. This CDR3 is 22 amino acids long.

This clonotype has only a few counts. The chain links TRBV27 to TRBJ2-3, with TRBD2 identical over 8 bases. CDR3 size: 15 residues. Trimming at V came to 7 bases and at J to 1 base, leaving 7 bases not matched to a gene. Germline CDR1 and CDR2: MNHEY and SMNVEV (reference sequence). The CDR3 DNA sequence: TGTGCCAGCACCCGGGGGGGTCGGGGCACAGATACGCAGTATTTT. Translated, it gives CASTRGGRGTDTQYF.

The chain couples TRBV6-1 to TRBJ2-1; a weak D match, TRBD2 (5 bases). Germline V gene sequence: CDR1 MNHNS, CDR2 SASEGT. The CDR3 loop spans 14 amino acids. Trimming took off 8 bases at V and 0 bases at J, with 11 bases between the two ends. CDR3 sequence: CASRGLGSYNEQFF. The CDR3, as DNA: TGTGCCAGCCGCGGACTCGGCTCCTACAATGAGCAGTTCTTC.

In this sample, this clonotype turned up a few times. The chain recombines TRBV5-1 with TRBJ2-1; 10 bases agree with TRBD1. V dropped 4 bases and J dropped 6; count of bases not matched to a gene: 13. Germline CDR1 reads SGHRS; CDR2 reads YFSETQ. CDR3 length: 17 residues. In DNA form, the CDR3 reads TGCGCCAGCAGCCTGCGGGAGAGGGACAGGGGTACCAATGAGCAGTTCTTC. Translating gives CASSLRERDRGTNEQFF. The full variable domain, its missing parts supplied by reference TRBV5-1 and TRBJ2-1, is KAGVTQTPRYLIKTRGQQVTLSCSPISGHRSVSWYQQTPGQGLQFLFEYFSETQRNKGNFPGRFSGRQFSNSRSEMNVSTLELGDSALYLCASSLRERDRGTNEQFFGPGTRLTVL.

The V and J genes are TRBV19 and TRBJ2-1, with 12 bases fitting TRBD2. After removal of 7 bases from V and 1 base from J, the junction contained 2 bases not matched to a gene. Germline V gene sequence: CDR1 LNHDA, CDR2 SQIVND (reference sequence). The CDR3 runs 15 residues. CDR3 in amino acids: CASIGTSGSYNEQFF. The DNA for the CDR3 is TGTGCCAGTATCGGGACTAGCGGGTCCTACAATGAGCAGTTCTTC. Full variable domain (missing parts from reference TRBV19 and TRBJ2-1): DGGITQSPKYLFRKEGQNVTLSCEQNLNHDAMYWYRQDPGQGLRLIYYSQIVNDFQKGDIAEGYSVSREKKESFPLTVTSAQKNPTAFYLCASIGTSGSYNEQFFGPGTRLTVL.

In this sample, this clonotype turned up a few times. The CDR3 sequence: CSARGRAHYEQYF. The CDR3, as DNA: TGCAGTGCTAGGGGCCGGGCCCACTACGAGCAGTACTTC. The chain carries TRBV20-1 and TRBJ2-7, with D unclear. The germline V gene encodes CDR1 DFQATT and CDR2 SNEGSKA (reference sequence). V was clipped by 3 bases and J by 3 bases, with 12 bases between them. The CDR3 sequence is 13 residues long.

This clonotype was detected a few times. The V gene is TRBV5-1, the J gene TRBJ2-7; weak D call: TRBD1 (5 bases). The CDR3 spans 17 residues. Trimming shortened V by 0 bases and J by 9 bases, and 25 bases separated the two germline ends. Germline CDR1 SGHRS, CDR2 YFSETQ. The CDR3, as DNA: TGCGCCAGCAGCTTGGAAGGGGCGGCCGCCTTACGTATTGGGCAGTACTTC. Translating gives CASSLEGAAALRIGQYF.

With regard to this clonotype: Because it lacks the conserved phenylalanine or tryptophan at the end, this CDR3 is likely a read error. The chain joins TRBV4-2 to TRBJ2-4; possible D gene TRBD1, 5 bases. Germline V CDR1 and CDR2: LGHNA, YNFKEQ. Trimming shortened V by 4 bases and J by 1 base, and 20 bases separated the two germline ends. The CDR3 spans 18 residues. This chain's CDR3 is CASSPPGGHTSAKNIQYS. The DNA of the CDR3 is TGTGCCAGCAGCCCCCCGGGCGGACATACGTCGGCCAAAAACATTCAGTACTCC.

The CDR3 loop reads CASSYFSHSSYNEQFF. The CDR3 DNA follows: TGTGCCAGCAGTTACTTCTCTCACAGCTCCTACAATGAGCAGTTCTTC. This rearrangement joins TRBV6-5 to TRBJ2-1; D unresolved. Trimming pared 1 base from V and 0 bases from J, leaving 10 bases between. This CDR3 is built from 16 residues. The germline V gene has CDR1 MNHEY and CDR2 SVGAGI.

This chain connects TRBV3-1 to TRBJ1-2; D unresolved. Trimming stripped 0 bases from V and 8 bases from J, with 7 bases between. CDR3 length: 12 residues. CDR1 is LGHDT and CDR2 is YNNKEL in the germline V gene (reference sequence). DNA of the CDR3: TGTGCCAGCAGCCAAGACTCGGACGGCTACACCTTC. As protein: CASSQDSDGYTF.

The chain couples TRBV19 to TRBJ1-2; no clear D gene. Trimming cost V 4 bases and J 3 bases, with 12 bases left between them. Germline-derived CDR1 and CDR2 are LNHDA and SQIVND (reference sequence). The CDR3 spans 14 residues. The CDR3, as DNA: TGTGCCAGTAGTAGGGCAGGCTCGGACTATGGCTACACCTTC. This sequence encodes CASSRAGSDYGYTF.

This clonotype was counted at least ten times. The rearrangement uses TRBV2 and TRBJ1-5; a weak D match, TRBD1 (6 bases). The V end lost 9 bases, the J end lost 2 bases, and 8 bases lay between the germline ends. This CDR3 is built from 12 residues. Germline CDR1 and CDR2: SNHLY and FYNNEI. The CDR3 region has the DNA TGTGCCAGTAGGACAGGCAATCAGCCCCAGCATTTT. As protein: CASRTGNQPQHF.

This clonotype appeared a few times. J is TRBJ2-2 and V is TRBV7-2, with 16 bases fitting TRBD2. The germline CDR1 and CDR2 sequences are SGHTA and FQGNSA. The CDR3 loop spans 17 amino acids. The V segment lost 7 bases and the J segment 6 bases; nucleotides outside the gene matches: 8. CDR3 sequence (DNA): TGTGCCAGCAACCCTCCGGGACTAGCGGGAGGGGCCGGGGAGCTGTTTTTT. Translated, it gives CASNPPGLAGGAGELFF.

The CDR3 loop is CASSLAPWTGADEQYF. CDR3 nucleotide sequence: TGCGCCAGCAGCTTGGCCCCATGGACAGGGGCTGACGAGCAGTACTTC. The J gene is TRBJ2-7, the V gene TRBV5-1; 9 bases are a match to TRBD1. The CDR3 runs 16 residues. With V trimmed by 0 bases and J by 5 bases, 9 bases remained unmatched. Germline values: CDR1 SGHRS, CDR2 YFSETQ. Complete variable domain (other parts from reference TRBV5-1 and TRBJ2-7): KAGVTQTPRYLIKTRGQQVTLSCSPISGHRSVSWYQQTPGQGLQFLFEYFSETQRNKGNFPGRFSGRQFSNSRSEMNVSTLELGDSALYLCASSLAPWTGADEQYFGPGTRLTVT.